This entry features one T cell receptor (beta chain) sequence. Its matching antigen is unknown. Ophthalmopathy patients all had a Clinical Activity Score of at least 3, a NOSPECS grade of at least 4 and disease under 3 months old. This entry belongs to a study of T cells in Graves' hyperthyroidism and ophthalmopathy. Study information: Peripheral blood was taken when the disease was first diagnosed, before any treatment began. Regarding the study as a whole: Blood held most thyroid clonotypes expanded above 0.001 frequency.

Researchers took RNA transcripts and amplified the TCR beta CDR3 regions from them. HTBI primers were the set used in a first-round RT-PCR of the TCR CDR3. MiXCR, applied by TCRdb to the multiplex PCR reads, yields one record per CDR3 protein. The repertoire consists of under 350,000 distinct CDR3 sequences, with about a sixth occurring once and the leading ten covering around 57%. The germline gives CDR1 SGHTS, CDR2 YDEGEE. The CDR3 runs to 13 residues. Losses at the gene ends were 5 bases for V and 2 bases for J; bases not matched to a gene: 3. Sequencing used blood. This TCR came from a woman between 55 and 75 years old with Graves' ophthalmopathy. This chain joins TRBV5-8 and TRBJ2-5; TRBD1 aligns across 7 bases. The CDR3 region has the DNA TGTGCCAGCAGGTCGGGACAGCAAGAGACCCAGTACTTC. It is translated as CASRSGQQETQYF. The whole variable domain, remainder taken from reference TRBV5-8 and TRBJ2-5, is EAGVTQSPTHLIKTRGQQATLRCSPISGHTSVYWYQQALGLGLQFLLWYDEGEERNRGNFPPRFSGRQFPNYSSELNVNALELEDSALYLCASRSGQQETQYFGPGTRLLVL.